This entry is about one T cell receptor beta chain. The data originate from a study of blood T cell repertoires in COVID-19. Study at large: What the recovered Cohort 3 donors had was two negative PCRs, clearance, or symptom resolution. T cells, B-cell-depleted T cells, or PBMCs provided the cDNA or gDNA that served as material.

There are 15 residues in the CDR3. J gave up 4 bases and V 3 bases, and 4 bases lay outside the gene matches. Germline V CDR1 and CDR2: MDHEN, SYDVKM. Ages ranged from about 18 to 100 years, with residence in around 24 US areas. Original analysis: Reference gene primer amplification gave estimated nucleated cell counts. Repertoires were generated with immunoSEQ multiplex PCR, while TCRdb's copy carries only in-frame clones and drops some. D and trimming come from the DNA, and the V and J calls and clone size come from that table. This sample has roughly 150,000 clones, with 65% to 80% found just once.

The receptor's source is an older woman in a cohort exposed to, infected with or recovered from COVID-19 (not recorded which). The material sequenced was PBMCs or T cells enriched from blood (not recorded which). The chain carries TRBV28 and TRBJ2-7, with 12 bases that match TRBD2. The CDR3 region has the DNA TGTGCCAGCAGTTTTCGGGGGACTAGCGGGTACGAGCAGTACTTC. Protein sequence: CASSFRGTSGYEQYF. The full variable domain, completed using reference TRBV28 and TRBJ2-7, is DVKVTQSSRYLVKRTGEKVFLECVQDMDHENMFWYRQDPGLGLRLIYFSYDVKMKEKGDIPEGYSVSREKKERFSLILESASTNQTSMYLCASSFRGTSGYEQYFGPGTRLTVT.